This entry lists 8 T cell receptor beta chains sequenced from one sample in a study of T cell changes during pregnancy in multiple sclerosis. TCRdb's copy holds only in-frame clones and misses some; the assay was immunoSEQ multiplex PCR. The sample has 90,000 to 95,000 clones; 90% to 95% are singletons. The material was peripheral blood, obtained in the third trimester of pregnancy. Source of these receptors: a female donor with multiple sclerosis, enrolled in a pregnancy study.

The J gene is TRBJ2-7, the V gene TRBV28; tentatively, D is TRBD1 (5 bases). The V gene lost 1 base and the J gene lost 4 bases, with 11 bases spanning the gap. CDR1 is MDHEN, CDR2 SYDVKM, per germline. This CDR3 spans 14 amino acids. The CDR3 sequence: CASSLSGRVYEQYF. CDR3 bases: TGTGCCAGCAGTTTATCTGGCAGGGTGTACGAGCAGTACTTC.

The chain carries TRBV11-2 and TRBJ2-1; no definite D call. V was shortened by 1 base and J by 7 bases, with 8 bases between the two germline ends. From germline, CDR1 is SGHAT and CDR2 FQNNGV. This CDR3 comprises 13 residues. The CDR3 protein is CASSLANLNEQFF. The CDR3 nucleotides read TGTGCCAGCAGCTTAGCCAACCTAAATGAGCAGTTCTTC.

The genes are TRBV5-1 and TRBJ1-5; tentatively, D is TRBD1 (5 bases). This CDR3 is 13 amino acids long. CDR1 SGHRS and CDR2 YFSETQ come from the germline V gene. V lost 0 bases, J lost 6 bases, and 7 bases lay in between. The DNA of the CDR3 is TGCGCCAGCAGCTTGGCAGGGTCTCAGCCCCAGCATTTT. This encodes CASSLAGSQPQHF.

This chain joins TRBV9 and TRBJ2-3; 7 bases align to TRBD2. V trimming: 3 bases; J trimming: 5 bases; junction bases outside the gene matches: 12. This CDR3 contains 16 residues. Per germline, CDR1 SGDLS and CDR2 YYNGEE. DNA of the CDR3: TGTGCCAGCAGCGCCGATCTGGCGGGGGAGGGAGATACGCAGTATTTT. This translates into CASSADLAGEGDTQYF.

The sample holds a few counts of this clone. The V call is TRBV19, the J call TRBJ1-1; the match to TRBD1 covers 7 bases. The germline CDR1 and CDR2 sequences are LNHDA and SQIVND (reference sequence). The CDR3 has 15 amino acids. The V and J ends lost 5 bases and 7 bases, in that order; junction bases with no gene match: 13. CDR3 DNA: TGTGCCAGTAGTGGCCGGGACAGAGACGACTATGAAGCTTTCTTT. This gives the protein CASSGRDRDDYEAFF.

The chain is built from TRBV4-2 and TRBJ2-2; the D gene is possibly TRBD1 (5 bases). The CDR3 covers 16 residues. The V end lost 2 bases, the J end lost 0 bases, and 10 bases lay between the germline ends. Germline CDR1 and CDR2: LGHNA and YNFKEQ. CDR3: CASSQLDSTNTGELFF. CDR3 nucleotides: TGTGCCAGCAGCCAATTAGACAGTACGAACACCGGGGAGCTGTTTTTT.

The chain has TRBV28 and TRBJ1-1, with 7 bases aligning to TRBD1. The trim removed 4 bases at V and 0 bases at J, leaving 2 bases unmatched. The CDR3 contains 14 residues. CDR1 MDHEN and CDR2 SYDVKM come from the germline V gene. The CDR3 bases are TGTGCCAGCAGTTGGACAGGAGTGAACACTGAAGCTTTCTTT. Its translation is CASSWTGVNTEAFF.

This chain's CDR3 is CASSERGDYQTLIYEQYF. In nucleotides, the CDR3 is TGTGCCAGCAGTGAAAGGGGGGACTACCAAACACTGATTTACGAGCAGTACTTC. The rearrangement links TRBV2 to TRBJ2-7; tentative D call: TRBD2 (7 bases). The CDR3 covers 18 residues. Germline loops: CDR1 SNHLY, CDR2 FYNNEI. Trimming cost V 2 bases and J 4 bases, with 24 bases left between them. Based on the CDR3 plus reference TRBV2 and TRBJ2-7, the full variable domain is EPEVTQTPSHQVTQMGQEVILRCVPISNHLYFYWYRQILGQKVEFLVSFYNNEISEKSEIFDDQFSVERPDGSNFTLKIRSTKLEDSAMYFCASSERGDYQTLIYEQYFGPGTRLTVT.